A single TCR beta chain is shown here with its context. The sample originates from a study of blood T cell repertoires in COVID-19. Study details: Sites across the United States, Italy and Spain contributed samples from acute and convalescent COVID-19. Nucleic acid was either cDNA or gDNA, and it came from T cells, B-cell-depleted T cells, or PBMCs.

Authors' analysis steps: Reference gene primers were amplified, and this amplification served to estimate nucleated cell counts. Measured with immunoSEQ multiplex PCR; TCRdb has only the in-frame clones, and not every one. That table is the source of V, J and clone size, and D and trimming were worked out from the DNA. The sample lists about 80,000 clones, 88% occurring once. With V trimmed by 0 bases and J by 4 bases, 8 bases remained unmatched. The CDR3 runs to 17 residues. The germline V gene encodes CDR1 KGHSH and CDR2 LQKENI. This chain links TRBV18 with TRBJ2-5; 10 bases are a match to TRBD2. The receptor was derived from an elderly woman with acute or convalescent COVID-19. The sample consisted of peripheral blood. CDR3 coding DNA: TGTGCCAGCTCACCACCGGTGGCTAGCGGGGGAAGAGAGACCCAGTACTTC. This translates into CASSPPVASGGRETQYF. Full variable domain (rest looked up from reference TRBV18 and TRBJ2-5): NAGVMQNPRHLVRRRGQEARLRCSPMKGHSHVYWYRQLPEEGLKFMVYLQKENIIDESGMPKERFSAEFPKEGPSILRIQQVVRGDSAAYFCASSPPVASGGRETQYFGPGTRLLVL.